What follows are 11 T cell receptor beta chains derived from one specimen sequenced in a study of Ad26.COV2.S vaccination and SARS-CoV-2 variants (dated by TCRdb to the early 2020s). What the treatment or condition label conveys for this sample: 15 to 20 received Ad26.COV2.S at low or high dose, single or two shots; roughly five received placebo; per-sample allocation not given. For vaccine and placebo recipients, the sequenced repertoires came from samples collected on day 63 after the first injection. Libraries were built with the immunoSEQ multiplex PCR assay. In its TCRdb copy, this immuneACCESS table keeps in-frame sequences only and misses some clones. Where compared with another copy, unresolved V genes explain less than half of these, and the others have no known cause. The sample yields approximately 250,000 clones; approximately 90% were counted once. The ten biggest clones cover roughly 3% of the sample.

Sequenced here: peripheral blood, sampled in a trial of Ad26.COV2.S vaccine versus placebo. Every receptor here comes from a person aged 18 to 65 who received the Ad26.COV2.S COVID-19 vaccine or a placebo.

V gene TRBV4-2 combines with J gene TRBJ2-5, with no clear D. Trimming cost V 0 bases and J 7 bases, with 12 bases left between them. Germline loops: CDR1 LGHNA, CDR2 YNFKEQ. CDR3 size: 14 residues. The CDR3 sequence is CASSQDVRPRTQYF. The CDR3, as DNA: TGTGCCAGCAGCCAAGACGTCCGCCCACGGACCCAGTACTTC.

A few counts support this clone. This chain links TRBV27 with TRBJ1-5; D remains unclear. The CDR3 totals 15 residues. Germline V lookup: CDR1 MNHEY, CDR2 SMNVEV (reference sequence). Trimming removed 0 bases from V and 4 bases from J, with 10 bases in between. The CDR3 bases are TGTGCCAGCAGTTTATCAACCGGGAGGAATCAGCCCCAGCATTTT. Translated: CASSLSTGRNQPQHF.

CDR3 nucleotide sequence: TGTGCCAGTAGTAAGGCCTATACCGGGACAGGGAATGAAAAACTGTTTTTT. It is translated as CASSKAYTGTGNEKLFF. The chain links TRBV19 to TRBJ1-4; 9 bases agree with TRBD1. Germline loops: CDR1 LNHDA, CDR2 SQIVND (reference sequence). With 4 bases clipped from V and 5 bases from J, the junction kept 11 bases outside the gene matches. This CDR3 is 17 amino acids long.

The CDR3 nucleotides are TGTGCCAGCAGTGAGAGAGGAGGGAGCACAGATACGCAGTATTTT. This translates into CASSERGGSTDTQYF. The chain links TRBV2 to TRBJ2-3; perhaps TRBD2 as D (6 bases). Per the germline V gene, CDR1 is SNHLY and CDR2 is FYNNEI. The CDR3 contains 15 residues. V lost 3 bases, J lost 0 bases, and 10 bases lay in between.

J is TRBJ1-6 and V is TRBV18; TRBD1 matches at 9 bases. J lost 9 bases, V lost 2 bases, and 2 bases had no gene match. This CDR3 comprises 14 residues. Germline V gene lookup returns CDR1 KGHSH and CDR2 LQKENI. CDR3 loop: CASSPGTGSSPLHF. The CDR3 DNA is TGTGCCAGCTCACCAGGGACAGGGAGTTCACCCCTCCACTTT.

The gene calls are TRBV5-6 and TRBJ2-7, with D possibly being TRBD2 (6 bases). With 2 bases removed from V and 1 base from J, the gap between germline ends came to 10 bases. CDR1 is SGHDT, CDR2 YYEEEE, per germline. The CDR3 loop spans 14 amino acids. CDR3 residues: CASSLSGGSYEQYV. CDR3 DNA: TGTGCCAGCAGCTTATCCGGGGGATCCTACGAGCAGTACGTC.

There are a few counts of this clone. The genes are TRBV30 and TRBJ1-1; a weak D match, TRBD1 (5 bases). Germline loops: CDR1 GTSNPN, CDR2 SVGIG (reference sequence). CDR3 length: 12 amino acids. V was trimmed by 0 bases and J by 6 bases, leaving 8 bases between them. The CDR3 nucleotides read TGTGCCTGGAGTGTCGACAGCCCTGAAGCTTTCTTT. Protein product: CAWSVDSPEAFF.

CDR3 sequence reads: CASSLGGASGTYEQYF. CDR3 in DNA: TGCGCCAGCAGCTTAGGGGGGGCTAGCGGGACCTACGAGCAGTACTTC. The chain uses TRBV4-1 and TRBJ2-7; 9 positions agree with TRBD2. There are 16 residues in the CDR3. The junction had 10 bases not matched to a gene; V was cut back by 5 bases and J by 2 bases. Germline CDR1 MGHRA, CDR2 YSYEKL.

CDR3 DNA sequence: TGTGCCAGCAGCTCGCGGGAGTCTTACGAGCAGTACGTC. Translation: CASSSRESYEQYV. The genes are TRBV7-8 and TRBJ2-7; 7 bases are a match to TRBD2. V was clipped by 4 bases and J by 4 bases; unmatched bases: 4. The CDR3 is 13 amino acids. Germline-derived CDR1 and CDR2 are SGHVS and FQNEAQ.

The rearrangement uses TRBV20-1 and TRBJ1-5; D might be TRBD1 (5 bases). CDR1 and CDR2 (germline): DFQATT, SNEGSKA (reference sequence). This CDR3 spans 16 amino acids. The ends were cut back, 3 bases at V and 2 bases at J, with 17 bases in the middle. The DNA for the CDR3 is TGCAGTGCTAGTTTAAGGGGAGAAGGGGGCAATCAGCCCCAGCATTTT. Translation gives CSASLRGEGGNQPQHF.

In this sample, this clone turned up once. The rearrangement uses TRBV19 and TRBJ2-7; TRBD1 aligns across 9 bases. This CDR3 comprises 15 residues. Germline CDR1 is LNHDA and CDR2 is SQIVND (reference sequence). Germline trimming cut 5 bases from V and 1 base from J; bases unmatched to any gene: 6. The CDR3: CASSGTGTGSYEQYF. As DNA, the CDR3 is TGTGCCAGTAGTGGTACCGGGACAGGGTCCTACGAGCAGTACTTC.